The entry below describes one T cell receptor beta chain. Profiling relied on immunoSEQ multiplex PCR, and the TCRdb table lists in-frame clones only, not all of them. The table has approximately 250,000 clones, approximately 88% seen once; the top ten hold 0.95% to 1.5%. These data come from a study of blood T cell repertoires in COVID-19. Study-wide context: From the United States, Italy and Spain came samples of acute and convalescent COVID-19. PBMCs, B-cell-depleted T cells, or T cells were the source of the cDNA or gDNA that made up the material.

CDR1 and CDR2 from the germline V gene are MNHEY and SMNVEV (reference sequence). The ends were cut back, 3 bases at V and 6 bases at J, with 11 bases in the middle. The CDR3 extends over 14 amino acids. The source material was PBMCs or T cells enriched from blood (not recorded which). The chain employs TRBV27 and TRBJ2-2; D is undetermined. The clonotype comes from a woman in her thirties or forties with acute COVID-19. Here the CDR3 reads CASSFNSLSGELFF. The CDR3, as DNA: TGTGCCAGCAGTTTTAACAGTTTGTCCGGGGAGCTGTTTTTT.